The entry below gives a single T cell receptor beta chain sequence along with its context. Its antigen is as yet unknown. Assembly of TCR beta libraries relied on iRepertoire HTBI primers together with Arm-PCR of CDR3 regions. In the original analysis: Throughout the samples, researchers identified 55 to 65 TRBV and roughly 13 TRBJ segments. TCRdb ran MiXCR on the multiplex PCR reads and lists one entry per CDR3 protein. These V and J calls rely on TCRdb rather than the paper's analysis. The sample records about 310,000 distinct CDR3 sequences, 22% being singletons. This record comes from a study of regulatory T cells in long-lasting Graves disease. In the study overall: It was over 5 years of antithyroid drugs, with positive TSH receptor antibodies, that meant persistent Graves' disease. Overall study results and limits: Persistent disease was characterized by preferential usage of TRBV28, TRBJ1-2 and TRBJ2-5.

Per the germline V gene, CDR1 is DFQATT and CDR2 is SNEGSKA (reference sequence). This CDR3 has 14 residues. Unmatched junction bases numbered 4, after V lost 3 bases and J lost 0 bases. The time point is: persistent/refractory GD, antithyroid drugs over 5 years with positive TRAb. PBMC RNA served as the TCR library source. Graves' disease diagnosis relied on American Thyroid Association guidelines. The sequencing used peripheral blood mononuclear cells (PBMCs), collected when the disease was refractory, from a patient treated with antithyroid drugs. The chain carries TRBV20-1 and TRBJ2-7; TRBD2 aligns across 8 bases. The source of this sequence is a female donor with Graves disease. The CDR3 loop reads CSASLAGNSYEQYF. The CDR3 DNA sequence: TGCAGTGCTAGTTTAGCGGGAAACTCCTACGAGCAGTACTTC.